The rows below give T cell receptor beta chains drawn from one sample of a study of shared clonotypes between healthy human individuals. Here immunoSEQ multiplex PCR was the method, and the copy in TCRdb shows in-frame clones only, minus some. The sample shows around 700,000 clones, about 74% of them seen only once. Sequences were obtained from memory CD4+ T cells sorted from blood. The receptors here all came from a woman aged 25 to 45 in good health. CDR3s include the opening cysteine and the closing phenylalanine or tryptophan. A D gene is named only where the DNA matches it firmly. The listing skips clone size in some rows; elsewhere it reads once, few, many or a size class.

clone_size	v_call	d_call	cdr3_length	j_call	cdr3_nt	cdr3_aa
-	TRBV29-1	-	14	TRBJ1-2	TGCAGCGTTGCCGGGTGGGGGTCGCTGGCTGGCTACACCTTC	CSVAGWGSLAGYTF
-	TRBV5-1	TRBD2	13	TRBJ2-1	TGCGCCAGCAACCCAGCGGGAGGCGGTGAGCAGTTCTTC	CASNPAGGGEQFF
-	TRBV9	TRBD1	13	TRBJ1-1	TGTGCCAGCAGCGCGATTCCGGGACAGAAAAATCTCTTT	CASSAIPGQKNLF
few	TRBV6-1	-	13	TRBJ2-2	TGTGCCAGCAGTGGTAGGGTTCCCGGGGAGCTGTTTTTT	CASSGRVPGELFF
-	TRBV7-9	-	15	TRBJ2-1	TGTGCCAGCAGCTCCCTTTCTCCTCCGCGCAATGAGCAGTTCTTC	CASSSLSPPRNEQFF
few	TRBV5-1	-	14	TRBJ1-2	TGCGCCAGCAGCTGGTGGGGCGCCCACTATGGCTACACCTTC	CASSWWGAHYGYTF
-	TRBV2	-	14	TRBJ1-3	TGTGCCAGCATCGGCAGCCATTCTGGAAACACCATATATTTT	CASIGSHSGNTIYF
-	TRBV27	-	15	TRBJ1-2	TGTGCCAGCAGTTTATCTTCAGGGGCGCCTAGTGGCTACACCTTC	CASSLSSGAPSGYTF
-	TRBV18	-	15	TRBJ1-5	TGTGCCAGCTCAACAGGGACGGCCCTAAATCAGCCCCAGCATTTT	CASSTGTALNQPQHF
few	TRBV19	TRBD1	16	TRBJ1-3	TGTGCCAGTACCTGGACAGGGCCCCGGTCTGGAAACACCATATATTTT	CASTWTGPRSGNTIYF
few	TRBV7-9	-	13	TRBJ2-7	TGTGCCAGCAGCTCGACAGAAGGCTACGAGCAGTACTTC	CASSSTEGYEQYF
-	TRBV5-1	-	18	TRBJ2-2	TGCGCCAGCAGCTTGGAGGCTCTCGGTCCGAAGAACACCGGGGAGCTGTTTTTT	CASSLEALGPKNTGELFF
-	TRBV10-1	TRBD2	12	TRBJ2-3	TGCGCCAGCAGTCCCGGGACTAGCTTTCCGTATTTT	CASSPGTSFPYF
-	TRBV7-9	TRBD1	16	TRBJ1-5	TGTGCCAGCAGCTTCGGGGACAGGGGATTCAATCAGCCCCAGCATTTT	CASSFGDRGFNQPQHF
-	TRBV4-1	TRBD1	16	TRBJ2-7	TGCGCCAGCAGCCGAGGGACGACAGGGGGTACCCACGAGCAGTACTTC	CASSRGTTGGTHEQYF
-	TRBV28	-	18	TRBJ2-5	TGTGCCAGCAGTTTTATTCCCCTTTTGAACAGGGCACAAGAGACCCAGTACTTC	CASSFIPLLNRAQETQYF
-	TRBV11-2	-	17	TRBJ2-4	TGTGCCAGCAGCAACAACAGGGAGGGGTTAGCCAAAAACATTCAGTACTTC	CASSNNREGLAKNIQYF
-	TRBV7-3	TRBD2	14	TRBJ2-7	TGTGCCAGCAGCTTAACGCGGGGGTCCTACGAGCAGTACTTC	CASSLTRGSYEQYF
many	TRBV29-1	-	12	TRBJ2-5	TGCAGCGTTGGAGGAGGACAAGAGACCCAGTACTTC	CSVGGGQETQYF
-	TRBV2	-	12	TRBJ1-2	TGTGCCAGCAGGGGTTGGGACTATGGCTACACCTTC	CASRGWDYGYTF
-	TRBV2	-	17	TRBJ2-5	TGTGCCAGCAGTGAACCACCCCTGAGGGAAGGTGAAGAGACCCAGTACTTC	CASSEPPLREGEETQYF
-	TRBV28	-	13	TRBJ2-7	TGTGCCAGCAGTTTTCGACGTCCCTACGAGCAGTACTTC	CASSFRRPYEQYF
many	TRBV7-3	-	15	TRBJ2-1	TGTGCCAGCAGCTTAATCCACCTCCAGGGCAATGAGCAGTTCTTC	CASSLIHLQGNEQFF
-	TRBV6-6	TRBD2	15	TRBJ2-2	TGTGCCAGCAGAATCAGCGGGGCGAACACCGGGGAGCTGTTTTTT	CASRISGANTGELFF
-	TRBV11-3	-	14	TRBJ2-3	TGTGCCAGCGTCCCGGGCGCTAGCACAGATACGCAGTATTTT	CASVPGASTDTQYF
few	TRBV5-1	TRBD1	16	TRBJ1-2	TGCGCCAGCAGCCCCCAGCCGGGACAGGGGGCGTCGGGCTACACCTTC	CASSPQPGQGASGYTF
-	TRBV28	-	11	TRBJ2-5	TGTGCCACAACAGGGTTGGAGACCCAGTACTTC	CATTGLETQYF
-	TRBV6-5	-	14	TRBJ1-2	TGTGCCAGCAGCCGAAAACAGGGAATCCATGGCTACACCTTC	CASSRKQGIHGYTF
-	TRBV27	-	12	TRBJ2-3	TGTGCCAGCAGTTCCAGGGCAGATACGCAGTATTTT	CASSSRADTQYF
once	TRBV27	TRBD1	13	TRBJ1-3	TGTGCCAGCAGACCGACAGGGACAAACACCATATATTTT	CASRPTGTNTIYF
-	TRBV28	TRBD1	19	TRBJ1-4	TGTGCCAGCAGCGACCTCGGGACAGGGTTCTTAGCAACTAATGAAAAACTGTTTTTT	CASSDLGTGFLATNEKLFF
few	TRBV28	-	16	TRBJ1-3	TGTGCCAGCAGTCCCGTTTTCCAGGCTGCTGGAAACACCATATATTTT	CASSPVFQAAGNTIYF
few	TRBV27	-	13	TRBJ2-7	TGTGCCAGCACCAGCGCAAACCTTCTGGGGCAGTACTTC	CASTSANLLGQYF
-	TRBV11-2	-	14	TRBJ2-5	TGTGCCAGCAGCTTTAGTTTCGTCCAAGAGACCCAGTACTTC	CASSFSFVQETQYF
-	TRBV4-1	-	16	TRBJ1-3	TGCGCCAGCAGCCAAGACGGGCAGGGCGGTGGAAACACCATATATTTT	CASSQDGQGGGNTIYF
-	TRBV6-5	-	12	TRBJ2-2	TGTGCCAGCAGTTTATATGCCGGGGAGCTGTTTTTT	CASSLYAGELFF
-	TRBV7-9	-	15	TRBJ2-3	TGTGCCAGCAGCTTAGTAGGTTCCGAGCAAGCGACGCAGTATTTT	CASSLVGSEQATQYF
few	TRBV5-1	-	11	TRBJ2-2	TGCGCCAGCAGCTGGGGCGGGGAGCTGTTTTTT	CASSWGGELFF
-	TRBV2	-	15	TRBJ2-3	TGTGCCAGCAGTGCCCTAGCGAGTAGGGCAGATACGCAGTATTTT	CASSALASRADTQYF
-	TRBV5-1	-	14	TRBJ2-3	TGCGCCAGCAGCACAGGACAGAGCACAGATACGCAGTATTTT	CASSTGQSTDTQYF
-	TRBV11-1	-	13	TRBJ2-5	TGTGCCAGCAGCACTGGACTAACGGAGACCCAGTACTTC	CASSTGLTETQYF
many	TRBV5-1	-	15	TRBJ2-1	TGCGCCAGCAGCCTTAGCGGAAACTCCTACAATGAGCAGTTCTTC	CASSLSGNSYNEQFF
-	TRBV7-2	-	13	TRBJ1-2	TGTGCCAGCAGCCGGACACAAAACTATGGCTACACCTTC	CASSRTQNYGYTF